The 14 T cell receptor beta chains reported below all come from one sample, sequenced in a study of cytotoxic CD8 clonotypes in ibrutinib-treated CLL. Profiled with immunoSEQ multiplex PCR; TCRdb holds only in-frame clones, not every one. Counted here are about 130,000 clones, 79% occurring once; the ten biggest clones make up 9.5% to 15%. The starting material was PBMCs, obtained after 12 months of ibrutinib treatment. These receptors all come from a human donor with chronic lymphocytic leukemia.

Only a few counts were recorded for this clone. The genes are TRBV6-4 and TRBJ2-3, with D hard to call. The CDR3 loop spans 13 amino acids. Trimming shortened V by 3 bases and J by 1 base, and 5 bases separated the two germline ends. The germline V gene has CDR1 MRHNA and CDR2 SNTAGT. The CDR3 here is CASSEPGTDTQYF. Written as DNA, the CDR3 is TGTGCCAGCAGTGAACCTGGCACAGATACGCAGTATTTT.

The rearrangement links TRBV5-4 to TRBJ2-1; possible D gene TRBD1, 5 bases. The CDR3 totals 15 residues. Per the germline V gene, CDR1 is SGHNT and CDR2 is YYREEE (reference sequence). V lost 2 bases and J lost 0, with 9 bases in between. CDR3 in DNA: TGTGCCAGCAGCTTAGACAGCCGCTCCTACAATGAGCAGTTCTTC. Protein product: CASSLDSRSYNEQFF.

The gene calls are TRBV27 and TRBJ1-1; D not resolved. Per the germline V gene, CDR1 is MNHEY and CDR2 is SMNVEV (reference sequence). This CDR3 region has 13 residues. Trimming pared 3 bases from V and 8 bases from J, leaving 13 bases between. CDR3 region: CASSFGGSREAFF. DNA for the CDR3: TGTGCCAGCAGTTTTGGAGGTTCTAGAGAAGCTTTCTTT.

This chain uses TRBV4-2 with TRBJ1-3; perhaps TRBD1 as D (6 bases). The V gene lost 0 bases and the J gene lost 0 bases, with 12 bases spanning the gap. The CDR3 has 17 residues. CDR1 is LGHNA, CDR2 YNFKEQ, per germline. The CDR3, as DNA: TGTGCCAGCAGCCAAGATTTTAGGGGACACTCTGGAAACACCATATATTTT. Protein sequence: CASSQDFRGHSGNTIYF.

This clone has a handful of counts. The chain recombines TRBV30 with TRBJ1-1, with 9 bases that match TRBD1. Unmatched junction bases numbered 5, after V lost 5 bases and J lost 4 bases. Germline CDR1 reads GTSNPN; CDR2 reads SVGIG (reference sequence). CDR3 size: 13 residues. The CDR3 nucleotides read TGTGCCTGGGGACAGGGGAGGATCACTGAAGCTTTCTTT. Its translation: CAWGQGRITEAFF.

CDR3 residues: CASSQGQGLGQPQHF. CDR3 nucleotides: TGCGCCAGCAGCCAAGGACAGGGTCTAGGGCAGCCCCAGCATTTT. The chain uses TRBV4-1 and TRBJ1-5; 7 positions agree with TRBD1. V trimming: 1 base; J trimming: 7 bases; junction bases outside the gene matches: 7. Germline CDR1 and CDR2: MGHRA and YSYEKL. CDR3 size: 15 residues.

The V gene is TRBV1, the J gene TRBJ2-7; TRBD2, the table's D call, lacks a check against the DNA. TRBV1 represents a pseudogene. CDR3 size: 17 residues. The CDR3 loop reads CTSSQHDGAGGSYEQYF. In DNA, the CDR3 is TGCACCAGCAGCCAACACGATGGAGCGGGAGGCTCCTACGAGCAGTACTTC.

V usage is TRBV29-1 and J usage is TRBJ1-1, with a weak D call TRBD1 (5 bases). Per the germline V gene, CDR1 is SQVTM and CDR2 is ANQGSEA. The CDR3 is made up of 16 amino acids. V lost 7 bases and J 4 bases, leaving 25 bases between the germline ends. Here the CDR3 reads CSAKMGDAREGTEAFF. The CDR3 bases are TGCAGCGCAAAAATGGGGGACGCGAGGGAGGGCACTGAAGCTTTCTTT.

The chain links TRBV9 to TRBJ2-2, with a tentative D call TRBD2 (6 bases). The germline CDR1 and CDR2 sequences are SGDLS and YYNGEE. The CDR3 is 16 amino acids. Trimming removed 0 bases at V and 1 base at J, with 10 bases between. CDR3 bases: TGTGCCAGCAGCGTAGGGGCGGGACTGAACACCGGGGAGCTGTTTTTT. Protein: CASSVGAGLNTGELFF.

The rearrangement links TRBV25-1 to TRBJ2-7, with D unclear. Deletions cut 6 bases from V and 2 bases from J, with 14 bases between. The germline V gene has CDR1 MGHDK and CDR2 SYGVNS. The CDR3 covers 14 residues. The CDR3 is CASSPLNFTYEQYF. The CDR3 nucleotides are TGTGCCAGCAGCCCCCTTAATTTTACCTACGAGCAGTACTTC.

The chain has TRBV6-5 and TRBJ2-1, with 11 bases identical to TRBD2. J was trimmed by 4 bases and V by 2 bases; bases with no gene match: 1. The CDR3 is 15 residues long. Germline lookup yields CDR1 MNHEY and CDR2 SVGAGI. CDR3 sequence: CASSYRLAGYNEQFF. CDR3 sequence (DNA): TGTGCCAGCAGTTACAGACTAGCGGGGTACAATGAGCAGTTCTTC.

The chain combines TRBV7-9 with TRBJ1-4; a weak D match, TRBD1 (6 bases). Deletions cut 4 bases from V and 6 bases from J, with 15 bases between. CDR1 is SEHNR, CDR2 FQNEAQ, per germline (reference sequence). This CDR3 is 15 amino acids long. CDR3 loop: CASSSEVAGDEKLFF. In nucleotides, the CDR3 is TGTGCCAGCAGCTCGGAGGTAGCAGGGGATGAAAAACTGTTTTTT.

The J gene is TRBJ2-1, the V gene TRBV28, with 9 bases aligning to TRBD1. The V gene end was trimmed by 3 bases and the J gene end by 9 bases; junction bases not matched to a gene: 6. Germline V gives CDR1 MDHEN, CDR2 SYDVKM. The CDR3 contains 14 residues. Written as DNA, the CDR3 is TGTGCCAGCAGTTTGCTTGGGACAGGGATTGAGCAGTTCTTC. It is translated as CASSLLGTGIEQFF. The full variable domain, its missing parts supplied by reference TRBV28 and TRBJ2-1, is DVKVTQSSRYLVKRTGEKVFLECVQDMDHENMFWYRQDPGLGLRLIYFSYDVKMKEKGDIPEGYSVSREKKERFSLILESASTNQTSMYLCASSLLGTGIEQFFGPGTRLTVL.

The chain recombines TRBV7-3 with TRBJ2-1; 8 bases match TRBD2. Unmatched junction bases numbered 3, after V lost 2 bases and J lost 0 bases. From germline, CDR1 is SGHTA and CDR2 FQGTGA. The CDR3 is 16 amino acids. The CDR3 spells CASSLVGTSSYNEQFF. CDR3 bases: TGTGCCAGCAGCTTAGTCGGGACTAGCTCCTACAATGAGCAGTTCTTC.